The rows below give T cell receptor beta chains drawn from one sample of a study of CD8+ T cells in alopecia areata. Clones were read by immunoSEQ multiplex PCR, and TCRdb kept only the in-frame ones, dropping some. The repertoire holds about 120,000 clones, with around 54% as singletons. The material sequenced was CD4+ T cells sorted from blood, taken at week 24, from a patient treated with tofacitinib. These receptor sequences come from a human donor with alopecia areata. Each CDR3 is given with its conserved first and last residue. A D gene is named only where the DNA matches it firmly. Expanded clones are given a class, and other clones once, few, many or no size at all.

clone_size	v_call	j_call	d_call	cdr3_nt	cdr3_aa
NA	TRBV27	TRBJ1-5	NA	TGTGCCAGCAGCCGAGGGCCAGGTCAGCCCCAGCATTTT	CASSRGPGQPQHF
NA	TRBV5-1	TRBJ1-1	NA	TGCGCCAGCAGGGAATACGGTGAAGCTTTCTTT	CASREYGEAFF
NA	TRBV5-6	TRBJ1-1	NA	TGTGCCAGCAGCTTGAAAGGGTGGGGGAACACTGAAGCTTTCTTT	CASSLKGWGNTEAFF
NA	TRBV19	TRBJ1-5	NA	TGTGCCAGTAGTATAGATCTCGGCAGCTATAGCAATCAGCCCCAGCATTTT	CASSIDLGSYSNQPQHF
NA	TRBV4-3	TRBJ2-7	NA	TGCGCCAGCAGCCAAGCAATCCGGGGTAGCTCCTACGAGCAGTACTTC	CASSQAIRGSSYEQYF
NA	TRBV15	TRBJ1-6	NA	TGTGCCACCAGCTTACGGGATTCACCCCTCCACTTT	CATSLRDSPLHF
NA	TRBV7-7	TRBJ2-7	NA	TGTGCTAGCAGCCAGCCGGGCTCCTACGAGCAGTACTTC	CASSQPGSYEQYF
NA	TRBV5-4	TRBJ2-7	TRBD2	TGTGCCAGCAGCTCCTTTCTAGCGGGGGCAGGCGAGCAGTACTTC	CASSSFLAGAGEQYF
NA	TRBV15	TRBJ1-2	NA	TGTGCCACCAGCAGAGACCAGGGTTTTGGCTACACCTTC	CATSRDQGFGYTF
few	TRBV5-1	TRBJ2-1	NA	TGCGCCAGCAGCCCCGGGACTCGGAACAATGAGCAGTTCTTC	CASSPGTRNNEQFF
NA	TRBV5-1	TRBJ2-4	NA	TGCGCCAGCAGCTTGGACAGCTCCAAAAACATTCAGTACTTC	CASSLDSSKNIQYF
NA	TRBV5-1	TRBJ2-5	NA	TGCGCCAGCGGGACTGCACTACAAGAGACCCAGTACTTC	CASGTALQETQYF
NA	TRBV13	TRBJ2-6	NA	TGTGCCAGCCGAGGGCCTTCTGGGGCCAACGTCCTGACTTTC	CASRGPSGANVLTF
NA	TRBV19	TRBJ1-1	NA	TGTGCCAGTAGAGGGCTCCGGGGAACTGAAGCTTTCTTT	CASRGLRGTEAFF
NA	TRBV7-9	TRBJ2-6	NA	TGTGCCAGCAGCTTACCCGGGGGTGCTGGGGCCAACGTCCTGACTTTC	CASSLPGGAGANVLTF
NA	TRBV7-3	TRBJ1-6	NA	TGTGCCAGCAGACCGGGGGCGCCCGTGGATTCACCCCTCCACTTT	CASRPGAPVDSPLHF
NA	TRBV20-1	TRBJ2-5	NA	TGCAGTCGAGATAAAGAGACCCAGTACTTC	CSRDKETQYF
NA	TRBV4-2	TRBJ1-6	NA	TGTGCCAGCAGCCACACCTGGGAGGATAATTCACCCCTCCACTTT	CASSHTWEDNSPLHF
NA	TRBV6-4	TRBJ2-3	NA	TGTGCCAGCACCCGGGACGGAACCACAGATACGCAGTATTTT	CASTRDGTTDTQYF
NA	TRBV20-1	TRBJ2-7	TRBD2	TGCAGTCCTAGCGGGGATAAGGGGCAGTACTTC	CSPSGDKGQYF
few	TRBV5-6	TRBJ2-3	TRBD1	TGTGCCAGCAGCTTGGCAGGGGGCGGTACGCAGTATTTT	CASSLAGGGTQYF
NA	TRBV15	TRBJ2-5	NA	TGTGCCACCAGCAGAGATCAAGAGACCCAGTACTTC	CATSRDQETQYF
few	TRBV5-1	TRBJ2-5	NA	TGCGCCAGCAGCCCGCGGGACAGCCAAGAGACCCAGTACTTC	CASSPRDSQETQYF
NA	TRBV2	TRBJ2-3	NA	TGTGCCATTTCGTCTTCGACAGATACGCAGTATTTT	CAISSSTDTQYF
NA	TRBV27	TRBJ1-1	TRBD1	TGTGCCAGCAGTTTGACAGGGGTGGTCACTGAAGCTTTCTTT	CASSLTGVVTEAFF
NA	TRBV29-1	TRBJ2-6	NA	TGCAGCGTTGGGTCTGGGGCCAACGTCCTGACTTTC	CSVGSGANVLTF
NA	TRBV7-2	TRBJ2-2	TRBD1	TGTGCCAGCAGCTCGTCCACAGGGGTCACCGGGGAGCTGTTTTTT	CASSSSTGVTGELFF
few	TRBV21-1	TRBJ1-4	NA	TGTGCCAGCAGCAAAGACGGACACCGGCGGACTAATGAAAAACTGTTTTTT	CASSKDGHRRTNEKLFF
NA	TRBV18	TRBJ2-5	TRBD1	TGTGCCAGCGCGAGAGACAGGGAAGAGACCCAGTACTTC	CASARDREETQYF
few	TRBV29-1	TRBJ2-3	NA	TGCAGCGTTGAACTTACGGCCTCTAGCACAGATACGCAGTATTTT	CSVELTASSTDTQYF
few	TRBV29-1	TRBJ2-3	NA	TGCAGCGTTGCCTCTCATCAGGGGAGCACAGATACGCAGTATTTT	CSVASHQGSTDTQYF
NA	TRBV7-2	TRBJ2-5	NA	TGTGCCAGCAGCACCGTCGCGGGGACAGAGACCCAGTACTTC	CASSTVAGTETQYF
few	TRBV5-6	TRBJ2-2	TRBD1	TGTGCCAGCAGCTACTGGACAGGGGTGAACACCGGGGAGCTGTTTTTT	CASSYWTGVNTGELFF
few	TRBV19	TRBJ1-2	NA	TGTGCCAGTAGTCCAGGACGGATGAGAACTAACTATGGCTACACCTTC	CASSPGRMRTNYGYTF
NA	TRBV27	TRBJ1-1	TRBD1	TGTGCCAGTGCAGGGGGCTACACTGAAGCTTTCTTT	CASAGGYTEAFF
NA	TRBV14	TRBJ1-1	NA	TGTGCCAGCAGCCATTTTCCCGGGTTCGGCACTGAAGCTTTCTTT	CASSHFPGFGTEAFF
NA	TRBV7-9	TRBJ2-2	NA	TGTGCCAGCAGCCTTGGGCGGGGCGTCGAAGACGGGGAGCTGTTTTTT	CASSLGRGVEDGELFF
NA	TRBV7-9	TRBJ1-1	NA	TGTGCCAGCAGCTTAGAAGTAGGGAACACTGAAGCTTTCTTT	CASSLEVGNTEAFF
NA	TRBV29-1	TRBJ1-4	NA	TGCAGCGTAACCGGTCACAGGGAAACTAATGAAAAACTGTTTTTT	CSVTGHRETNEKLFF
few	TRBV5-1	TRBJ2-3	TRBD2	TGCGCCAGCAGCCCAAGACTAGCGGGGGCAGATACGCAGTATTTT	CASSPRLAGADTQYF
NA	TRBV5-4	TRBJ2-4	NA	TGTGCCAGCAGCTTGGGCTCCGGGACCAAAAACATTCAGTACTTC	CASSLGSGTKNIQYF
NA	TRBV7-2	TRBJ2-7	TRBD1	TGTGCCAGCAGCCCCGACAGGGGACCCTACGAGCAGTACTTC	CASSPDRGPYEQYF
NA	TRBV30	TRBJ1-5	TRBD1	TGTGCCTGGAGTAGGACAGGGGTGGATCAGCCCCAGCATTTT	CAWSRTGVDQPQHF
few	TRBV7-9	TRBJ2-1	NA	TGTGCCAGCAGCTTAGCGGGGAGCTCCTACAATGAGCAGTTCTTC	CASSLAGSSYNEQFF
once	TRBV19	TRBJ1-5	NA	TGTGCCAGCCGAGGGGCAGGGAACAATCAGCCCCAGCATTTT	CASRGAGNNQPQHF
few	TRBV5-6	TRBJ2-1	NA	TGTGCCAGCAGCAACTACAATGAGCAGTTCTTC	CASSNYNEQFF
few	TRBV4-2	TRBJ2-1	TRBD2	TGTGCCAGCAGCCTTACTAGCGGGTACAATGAGCAGTTCTTC	CASSLTSGYNEQFF